This T cell receptor (beta chain) was found in a study of vaccination effects on CD4 cells after COVID-19. Across the whole study: Following the second dose by a median of 72 days, the post-vaccine samples were obtained.

Produced via immunoSEQ multiplex PCR; TCRdb's table is partial and in-frame only. In the table there are roughly 46,000 clones, 65% to 75% of which are singletons. As concerns this clone: Its target is not known.

CD4+ T cells specific for antigen were expanded with viral peptide pools by the ViraFEST assay before sequencing. Isolating CD4+ T cells followed 9 to 11 days of culture. Every participant took two doses of the BNT162b2 or mRNA-1273 vaccine. CDR1 is SGHTS and CDR2 is YDEGEE in the germline V gene. This CDR3 comprises 16 residues. Trimming cost V 4 bases and J 4 bases; bases outside gene matches: 12. Sequenced material: CD4+ T cells from PBMCs cultured with HCoV-OC43 spike peptides, taken after COVID-19 vaccination. Documented subset: HCoV-OC43 spike overlapping peptide pool stimulation. The clonotype comes from a human donor who received a COVID-19 vaccine. The chain couples TRBV5-8 to TRBJ2-5, with TRBD1 matching over 8 bases. DNA of the CDR3: TGTGCCAGCAGCCCCGGGGGCAGGGGGCAAGGAGAGACCCAGTACTTC. This codes for CASSPGGRGQGETQYF.